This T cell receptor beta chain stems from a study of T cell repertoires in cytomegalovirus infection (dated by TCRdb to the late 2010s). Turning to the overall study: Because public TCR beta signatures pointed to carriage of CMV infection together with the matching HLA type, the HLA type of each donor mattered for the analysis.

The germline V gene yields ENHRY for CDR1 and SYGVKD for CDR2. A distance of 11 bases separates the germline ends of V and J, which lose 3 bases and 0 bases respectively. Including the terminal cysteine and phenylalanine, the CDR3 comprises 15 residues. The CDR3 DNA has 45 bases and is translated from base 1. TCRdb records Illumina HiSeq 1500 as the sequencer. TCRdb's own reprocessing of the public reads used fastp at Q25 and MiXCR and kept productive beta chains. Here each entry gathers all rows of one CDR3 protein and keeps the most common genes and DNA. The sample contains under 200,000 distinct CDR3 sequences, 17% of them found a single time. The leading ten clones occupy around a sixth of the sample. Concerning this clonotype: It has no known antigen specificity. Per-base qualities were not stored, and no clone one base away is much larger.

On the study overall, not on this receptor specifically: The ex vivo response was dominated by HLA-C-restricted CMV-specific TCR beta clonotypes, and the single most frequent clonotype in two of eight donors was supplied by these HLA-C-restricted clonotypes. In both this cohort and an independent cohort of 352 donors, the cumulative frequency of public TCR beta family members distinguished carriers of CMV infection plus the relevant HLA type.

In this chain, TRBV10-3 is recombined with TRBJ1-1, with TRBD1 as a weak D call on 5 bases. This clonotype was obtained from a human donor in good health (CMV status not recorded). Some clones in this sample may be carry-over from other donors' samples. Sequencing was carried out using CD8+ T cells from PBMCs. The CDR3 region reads CAISDPDSMNTEAFF. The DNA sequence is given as TGTGCCATCAGTGACCCCGACAGTATGAACACTGAAGCTTTCTTT.